The 19 T cell receptor beta chains listed next were all sequenced from one sample in a study of CD8+ T cells in alopecia areata. The treatment here: oral pan-JAK inhibitor, 5-10 mg twice daily. In each case, RNA was isolated and then reverse transcribed into cDNA as the sequencing template. Sequenced by immunoSEQ multiplex PCR; TCRdb stores in-frame clones only, minus some. The table shows more than 110,000 clones, with about 56% occurring only once. Sample: CD8+ T cells sorted from blood, taken at week 4, from a patient treated with tofacitinib. The receptor source for this set is a human donor with alopecia areata.

This clone was recorded only once. The chain has TRBV27 and TRBJ1-5, with a possible D match to TRBD1 (6 bases). The CDR3 has 15 amino acids. Germline V gene data show CDR1 as MNHEY and CDR2 as SMNVEV (reference sequence). Trimming took 5 bases from V and 3 from J, leaving 14 bases between them. CDR3 sequence: CASSLNQGFNQPQHF. The CDR3 DNA reads as TGTGCCAGCAGTCTGAATCAGGGGTTCAATCAGCCCCAGCATTTT.

The chain joins TRBV11-2 to TRBJ2-7, with 8 bases that match TRBD1. The trim removed 5 bases at V and 5 bases at J, leaving 8 bases unmatched. CDR1 is SGHAT, CDR2 FQNNGV, per germline. This CDR3 region has 14 residues. CDR3 DNA sequence: TGTGCCAGCAGCGCCCGGACAGGGTTTAACGAGCAGTACTTC. Protein: CASSARTGFNEQYF.

The table lists this clone with a few counts. This chain links TRBV27 with TRBJ2-7; tentative D call: TRBD2 (7 bases). Germline V gene lookup returns CDR1 MNHEY and CDR2 SMNVEV (reference sequence). V lost 0 bases and J lost 6, with 9 bases in between. The CDR3 is 13 amino acids. The CDR3 spells CASSLSGGPEQYF. The CDR3 DNA reads as TGTGCCAGCAGTTTATCGGGGGGGCCCGAGCAGTACTTC.

This chain uses TRBV4-3 with TRBJ1-2; tentative D call: TRBD1 (5 bases). The V and J ends lost 1 base and 6 bases respectively, with 18 bases between them. Germline values: CDR1 LGHNA, CDR2 YSLEER. The CDR3 consists of 16 residues. The DNA of the CDR3 is TGCGCCAGCAGCCAAGTAGGCGCAGGGAATGGAGATGGCTACACCTTC. Translated: CASSQVGAGNGDGYTF.

The rearrangement uses TRBV9 and TRBJ2-1, with D uncertain. Germline loops: CDR1 SGDLS, CDR2 YYNGEE. The CDR3 spans 12 residues. The ends were cut back, 4 bases at V and 5 bases at J, with 7 bases in the middle. The CDR3 DNA reads TGTGCCAGCAGCCTTGGGGACAATGAGCAGTTCTTC. It is translated as CASSLGDNEQFF.

This clone was found a few times. The chain carries TRBV5-1 and TRBJ2-1, with 8 bases that match TRBD2. The CDR3 contains 15 residues. CDR1 and CDR2 from the germline V gene are SGHRS and YFSETQ. The V and J ends lost 1 base and 0 bases, in that order; junction bases with no gene match: 0. In nucleotides, the CDR3 is TGCGCCAGCAGCTTGAGCGGGGGCTCCTACAATGAGCAGTTCTTC. This encodes CASSLSGGSYNEQFF.

This rearrangement joins TRBV9 to TRBJ1-2; D might be TRBD1 (5 bases). The germline CDR1 and CDR2 sequences are SGDLS and YYNGEE. The CDR3 extends over 14 amino acids. V was cut by 0 bases and J by 2 bases, with 8 bases left in between. The CDR3 nucleotides read TGTGCCAGCAGCGTAGGAGGGGAAAACTATGGCTACACCTTC. This encodes CASSVGGENYGYTF.

V usage is TRBV4-2 and J usage is TRBJ2-7; TRBD2 agrees at 7 bases. V trimming: 0 bases; J trimming: 1 base; junction bases outside the gene matches: 3. Germline CDR1 reads LGHNA; CDR2 reads YNFKEQ. The CDR3 has 15 amino acids. The CDR3 spells CASSQEMRGSYEQYF. CDR3 sequence (DNA): TGTGCCAGCAGCCAAGAAATGCGGGGGTCCTACGAGCAGTACTTC.

In regard to this clone: Other DNA sequences in this sample translate to the same CDR3. The chain couples TRBV7-9 to TRBJ2-7, with D tentatively TRBD2 (7 bases). CDR1 SEHNR and CDR2 FQNEAQ come from the germline V gene (reference sequence). The germline V and J ends were trimmed by 0 bases and 5 bases, with 11 bases remaining between them. There are 14 residues in the CDR3. The CDR3 protein is CASSLAGGPDEQYF. CDR3 in DNA: TGTGCCAGCAGCTTAGCGGGGGGGCCGGACGAGCAGTACTTC.

This clone turned up a few times. The chain is built from TRBV2 and TRBJ2-2, with 7 bases lining up with TRBD1. The germline CDR1 and CDR2 sequences are SNHLY and FYNNEI. J lost 7 bases, V lost 10 bases, and 9 bases had no gene match. This CDR3 has 13 amino acids. The CDR3 spells CATTGVGFGELFF. CDR3 coding DNA: TGTGCCACCACAGGGGTGGGGTTCGGGGAGCTGTTTTTT.

The J gene is TRBJ2-5, the V gene TRBV27; unclear D gene. The CDR3 runs 13 residues. Trimming took off 1 base at V and 5 bases at J, with 8 bases between the two ends. Germline V gene lookup returns CDR1 MNHEY and CDR2 SMNVEV (reference sequence). CDR3 in DNA: TGTGCCAGCAGTTTATGGAGCGTGGAGACCCAGTACTTC. Translated, it gives CASSLWSVETQYF.

This clone appeared once. The chain carries TRBV5-1 and TRBJ2-7; 10 nucleotides line up with TRBD2. The CDR3 runs to 15 residues. V shed 4 bases, J shed 4 bases, and the junction held 8 bases outside the gene matches. The germline gives CDR1 SGHRS, CDR2 YFSETQ. The CDR3 reads CASSQDASGGYEQYF. The DNA for the CDR3 is TGCGCCAGCAGCCAAGACGCTAGCGGGGGTTACGAGCAGTACTTC.

The rearrangement links TRBV6-6 to TRBJ2-2; D remains ambiguous. CDR1 and CDR2 from the germline V gene are MNHNY and SVGAGI (reference sequence). Between the trimmed V and J ends, which lost 5 bases and 0 bases, there was a span of 4 bases. CDR3 size: 13 residues. The CDR3: CASSRPNTGELFF. CDR3 DNA sequence: TGTGCCAGCAGTCGGCCGAACACCGGGGAGCTGTTTTTT.

This clone occurred a few times. CDR3 coding DNA: TGTGCCACCAGCAGCACCCCGGGACAGGGTCGGGACGAGCAGTACTTC. Protein product: CATSSTPGQGRDEQYF. J is TRBJ2-7 and V is TRBV15; 9 nucleotides match TRBD1. CDR1 and CDR2 from the germline V gene are LNHNV and YYDKDF (reference sequence). The ends lost 3 bases at V and 5 bases at J; junction bases unmatched: 11. This CDR3 has 16 residues.

This clone was detected a few times. The chain employs TRBV10-3 and TRBJ1-1, with D unclear. The CDR3 runs to 12 residues. From germline, CDR1 is ENHRY and CDR2 SYGVKD. The V and J ends lost 8 bases and 7 bases respectively, with 14 bases between them. The CDR3 here is CAILRDGVEAFF. CDR3 nucleotide sequence: TGTGCCATCTTGAGGGATGGTGTTGAAGCTTTCTTT.

The CDR3 sequence: CASSLKGGNTGELFF. Here the CDR3 DNA reads TGTGCCAGCAGCTTAAAAGGGGGGAACACCGGGGAGCTGTTTTTT. The genes are TRBV7-6 and TRBJ2-2; weak D call: TRBD1 (6 bases). Per the germline V gene, CDR1 is SGHVS and CDR2 is FNYEAQ. Trimming cost V 2 bases and J 1 base, with 8 bases left between them. The CDR3 spans 15 residues.

This chain joins TRBV9 and TRBJ2-5, with D unresolved. The CDR3 is 14 residues long. Germline V gene lookup returns CDR1 SGDLS and CDR2 YYNGEE. The V and J ends lost 0 bases and 9 bases respectively, with 15 bases between them. The CDR3 nucleotides read TGTGCCAGCAGCGTAGATCGTGTTCCGTTCGCCCAGTACTTC. Encoded protein: CASSVDRVPFAQYF.

The chain links TRBV9 to TRBJ1-6; tentatively, D is TRBD1 (6 bases). The V gene lost 3 bases and the J gene lost 9 bases, with 16 bases spanning the gap. CDR1 and CDR2 (germline): SGDLS, YYNGEE. The CDR3 extends over 15 amino acids. The CDR3 DNA reads TGTGCCAGCAGCGCCGAGGGGGGAATGGCTTCACCCCTCCACTTT. Translation: CASSAEGGMASPLHF.

This chain uses TRBV9 with TRBJ2-3; D is uncertain. This CDR3 contains 13 residues. Trimming took 3 bases from V and 2 from J, leaving 7 bases between them. Germline V lookup: CDR1 SGDLS, CDR2 YYNGEE. CDR3 protein: CASSARTTDTQYF. The CDR3 DNA reads TGTGCCAGCAGCGCCCGTACCACAGATACGCAGTATTTT.